The sequence of this T cell receptor beta chain was determined in a study of blood T cell repertoires in COVID-19. Study-wide context: Both acute and convalescent COVID-19 samples were obtained from the United States, Italy and Spain.

This CDR3 region has 14 residues. Germline V gives CDR1 MNHEY, CDR2 SMNVEV (reference sequence). V was cut by 6 bases and J by 6 bases, with 15 bases left in between. Which cohort a participant joined came from the clinical history participants gave. All recovered Cohort 3 donors got two negative PCRs, got clearance, or saw symptom resolution. Clones were sequenced by immunoSEQ multiplex PCR, and TCRdb holds only the in-frame ones, with some missing. Among 150,000 to 200,000 clones listed, roughly 82% were seen once. The sample taken for sequencing was PBMCs or T cells enriched from blood (not recorded which). This sequence originates from a middle-aged man who had recovered from COVID-19. This chain uses TRBV27 with TRBJ1-5, with D possibly matching TRBD1 (6 bases). The CDR3 region has the DNA TGTGCCAGCAGCCTGAACAGGGTGGCTCAGCCCCAGCATTTT. Translation gives CASSLNRVAQPQHF.